The clone carrying this T cell receptor beta chain appeared once. The antigen is not known. Cells designated naive CD8 were CD45RO-negative and were positively selected for CCR7, with terminally differentiated effector memory CD45RA+ cells excluded. The ends lost 0 bases at V and 0 bases at J; junction bases unmatched: 9. Germline CDR1 and CDR2: SGHDT and YYEEEE. CDR3 length: 18 amino acids. This entry comes from a study of shared clonotypes between healthy human individuals. General study findings and limits: Among the subsets, naive ones generally showed larger estimated richness than memory ones. The authors expected sequencing depth to affect clonotype sharing among donors.

Splitting of each subset's genomic DNA was done evenly across several immunoSEQ plates. Sequencing used immunoSEQ multiplex PCR; TCRdb keeps in-frame clones, though not all of them. Here the sample spans hundreds of thousands of clones, about 98% being singletons. The sequence was collected from a young man in good health. The sequencing input was naive CD8+ T cells sorted from blood. The chain uses TRBV5-6 and TRBJ2-3; TRBD2 agrees at 8 bases. DNA for the CDR3: TGTGCCAGCAGCTTGGATGTAGCGGGACCTTATAGCACAGATACGCAGTATTTT. Translating gives CASSLDVAGPYSTDTQYF.